The T cell receptor (beta chain) under discussion was sequenced for a study of T-cell reconstitution after alpha-beta-depleted transplantation in children. General study results and limits: Reports say that about two months after transplant, the alpha-beta T cells came out of several hundred graft clones that had expanded.

Germline V gene sequence: CDR1 DFQATT, CDR2 SNEGSKA (reference sequence). J lost 1 base, V lost 0 bases, and 6 bases had no gene match. The CDR3 is 16 amino acids. For TCRbeta, the library was prepared with unique molecular identifiers. From the PCR reads, TCRdb called clonotypes with MiXCR, one entry per CDR3 protein. In the table there are 300,000 to 400,000 distinct CDR3 sequences, 16% of which are singletons. Comments on this clonotype: Its antigen is still unknown.

Sequencing was performed on PBMCs, mostly from graft donor cells, taken 360 days after TCRalphabeta/CD19-depleted stem cell transplant. The clonotype originates from a male patient aged 2 to 10 who had a stem cell transplant for acute lymphoblastic leukemia, so the T cells may come from the graft donor. The chain links TRBV20-1 to TRBJ2-1; 7 nucleotides align to TRBD2. CDR3 amino acids: CSARDFGTTSYNEQFF. CDR3 DNA: TGCAGTGCTAGAGATTTCGGGACTACTTCCTACAATGAGCAGTTCTTC.